The clone carrying this TCR beta chain was counted a single time. The data stem from a study of blood T cell repertoires in COVID-19. Turning to the study itself: Whether acute or convalescent, the COVID-19 samples came from the United States, Italy and Spain.

Per the authors' pipeline: How many nucleated cells were present was estimated from reference gene primer amplification. This table comes from immunoSEQ multiplex PCR, and its TCRdb copy is limited to in-frame clones, with some not included. That table is the source of V, J and clone size, and D and trimming were worked out from the DNA. The table shows approximately 310,000 clones, with about 90% occurring only once. The V and J ends lost 2 bases and 5 bases, in that order; junction bases with no gene match: 7. The CDR3 has 15 amino acids. Germline values: CDR1 SGDLS, CDR2 YYNGEE. This clonotype originated in a woman aged 45-60 years who had recovered from COVID-19. The chain links TRBV9 to TRBJ2-1; the match to TRBD2 covers 7 bases. The sequencing sample was made of peripheral blood. CDR3 residues: CASSVGGSGNNEQFF. The CDR3 coding sequence is TGTGCCAGCAGCGTTGGCGGGAGCGGGAACAATGAGCAGTTCTTC.